This T cell receptor beta chain stems from a study of beta chain features in type 1 diabetes. Findings and limits, study-wide: Cells with high TCR expression could be over-represented when cDNA is sequenced.

A remark on this clone: Antigen: not known.

Expressed TCRB transcripts were sequenced, since all the RNA that had been isolated was reverse transcribed. Clones were sequenced by immunoSEQ multiplex PCR, and TCRdb holds only the in-frame ones, with some missing. The data hold some 500,000 clones, with roughly an eighth observed a single time. Trimming took 4 bases from V and 1 from J; bases not matched to a gene: 0. CDR3 size: 15 residues. CDR1 and CDR2 (germline): SNHLY, FYNNEI. Every donor had blood drawn once into heparin, 90 to 150 mL on average. This sequence was found in a woman aged 18 to 35 in good health. Sample: naive CD4+ T cells from blood. V is TRBV2 and J is TRBJ2-2; 10 bases are shared with TRBD1. Here the CDR3 reads CASSGTGGNTGELFF. Written as DNA, the CDR3 is TGTGCCAGCAGTGGGACAGGGGGGAACACCGGGGAGCTGTTTTTT.